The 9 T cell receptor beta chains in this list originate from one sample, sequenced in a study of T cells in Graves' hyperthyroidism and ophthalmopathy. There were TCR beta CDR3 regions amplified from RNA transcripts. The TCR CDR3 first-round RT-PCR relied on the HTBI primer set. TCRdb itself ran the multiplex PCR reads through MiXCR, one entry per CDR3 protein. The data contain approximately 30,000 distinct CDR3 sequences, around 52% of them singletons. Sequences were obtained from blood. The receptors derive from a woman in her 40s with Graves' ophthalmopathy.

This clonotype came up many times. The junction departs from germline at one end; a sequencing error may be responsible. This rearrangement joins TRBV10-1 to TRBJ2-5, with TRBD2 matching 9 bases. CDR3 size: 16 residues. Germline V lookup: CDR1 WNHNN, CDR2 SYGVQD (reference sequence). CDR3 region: CASSDVEAGGQGTQYF. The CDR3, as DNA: TGCGCCAGCAGCGATGTCGAAGCGGGGGGCCAAGGGACCCAGTACTTC.

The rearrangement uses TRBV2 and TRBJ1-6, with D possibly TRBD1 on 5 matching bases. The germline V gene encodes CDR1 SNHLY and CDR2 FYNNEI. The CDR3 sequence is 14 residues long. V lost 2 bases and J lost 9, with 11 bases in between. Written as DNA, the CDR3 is TGTGCCAGCAGTGAAATTCAGGGCTCTTCACCCCTCCACTTT. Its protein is CASSEIQGSSPLHF. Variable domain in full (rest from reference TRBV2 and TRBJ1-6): EPEVTQTPSHQVTQMGQEVILRCVPISNHLYFYWYRQILGQKVEFLVSFYNNEISEKSEIFDDQFSVERPDGSNFTLKIRSTKLEDSAMYFCASSEIQGSSPLHFGNGTRLTVT.

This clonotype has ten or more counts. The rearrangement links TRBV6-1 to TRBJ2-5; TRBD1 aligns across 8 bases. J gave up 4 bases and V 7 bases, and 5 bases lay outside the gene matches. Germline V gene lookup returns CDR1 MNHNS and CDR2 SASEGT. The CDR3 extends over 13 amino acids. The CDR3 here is CASTFQGAETQYF. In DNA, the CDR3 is TGTGCCAGCACATTTCAGGGGGCAGAGACCCAGTACTTC.

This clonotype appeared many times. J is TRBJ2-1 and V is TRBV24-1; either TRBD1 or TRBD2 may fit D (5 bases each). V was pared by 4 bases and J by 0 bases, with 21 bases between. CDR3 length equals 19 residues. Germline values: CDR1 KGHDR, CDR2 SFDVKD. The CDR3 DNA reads TGTGCCACCAGTGACCCGGGACGGGCTAGCACCTTCTCCTACAATGAGCAGTTCTTC. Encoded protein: CATSDPGRASTFSYNEQFF.

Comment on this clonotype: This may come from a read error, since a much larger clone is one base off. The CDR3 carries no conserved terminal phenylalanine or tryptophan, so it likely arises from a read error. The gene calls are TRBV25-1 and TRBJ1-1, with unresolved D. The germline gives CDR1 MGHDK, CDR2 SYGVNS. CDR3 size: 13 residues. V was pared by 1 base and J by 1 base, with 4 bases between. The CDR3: CASSEFGNTEAFI. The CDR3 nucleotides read TGTGCCAGCAGTGAATTCGGGAACACTGAAGCTTTCATT.

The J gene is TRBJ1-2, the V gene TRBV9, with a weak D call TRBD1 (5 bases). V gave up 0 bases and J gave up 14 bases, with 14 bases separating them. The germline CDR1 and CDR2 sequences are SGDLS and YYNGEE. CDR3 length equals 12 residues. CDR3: CASSVDPRGKTF. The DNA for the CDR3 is TGTGCCAGCAGCGTAGACCCCCGGGGGAAGACCTTC. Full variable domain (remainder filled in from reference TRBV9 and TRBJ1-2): DSGVTQTPKHLITATGQRVTLRCSPRSGDLSVYWYQQSLDQGLQFLIQYYNGEERAKGNILERFSAQQFPDLHSELNLSSLELGDSALYFCASSVDPRGKTFGSGTRLTVV.

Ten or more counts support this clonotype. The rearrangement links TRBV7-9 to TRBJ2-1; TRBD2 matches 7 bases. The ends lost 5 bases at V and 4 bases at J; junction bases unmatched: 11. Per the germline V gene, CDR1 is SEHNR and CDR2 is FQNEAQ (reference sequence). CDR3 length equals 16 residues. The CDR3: CASSNGKGAGYNEQFF. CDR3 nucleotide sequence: TGTGCCAGCAGCAACGGTAAAGGAGCGGGATACAATGAGCAGTTCTTC. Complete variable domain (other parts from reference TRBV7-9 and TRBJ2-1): DTGVSQNPRHKITKRGQNVTFRCDPISEHNRLYWYRQTLGQGPEFLTYFQNEAQLEKSRLLSDRFSAERPKGSFSTLEIQRTEQGDSAMYLCASSNGKGAGYNEQFFGPGTRLTVL.

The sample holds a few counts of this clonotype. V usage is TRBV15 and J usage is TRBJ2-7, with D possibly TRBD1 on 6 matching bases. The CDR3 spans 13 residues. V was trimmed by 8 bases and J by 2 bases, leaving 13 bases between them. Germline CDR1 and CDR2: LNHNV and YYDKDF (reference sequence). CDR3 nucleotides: TGTGCCACCCGGGACAAACAACCCTACGAGCAGTACTTC. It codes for CATRDKQPYEQYF.

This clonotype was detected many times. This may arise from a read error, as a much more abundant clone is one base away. CDR3 in DNA: TGTGCCTGCAGCCCACCGGGACAGGGATTCGGTACGCAGTATTTT. Protein product: CACSPPGQGFGTQYF. The rearrangement uses TRBV5-8 and TRBJ2-3, with 9 nucleotides matching TRBD1. The germline CDR1 and CDR2 sequences are SGHTS and YDEGEE. The CDR3 runs 15 residues.